Listed here is a single TCR beta chain. Antigen: not known. The sample is drawn from a study of T cell responses to AZD1222 COVID-19 vaccine. Study-wide findings and caveats: Samples come after the peak T cell response, not at day 14. A mostly white British donor set with more females was recruited, and clonal diversity was possibly underestimated. Seropositive status at baseline applied to only a handful of AZD1222 recipients.

The CDR3 is 15 residues long. Trimming stripped 5 bases from V and 5 bases from J, with 15 bases between. Germline loops: CDR1 SGHTA, CDR2 FQGNSA. This table comes from immunoSEQ multiplex PCR, and its TCRdb copy is limited to in-frame clones, with some not included. This table has some 92,000 clones, about 89% appearing once. V usage is TRBV7-2 and J usage is TRBJ1-4; weak D call: TRBD1 (6 bases). The specimen comprised peripheral blood, sampled on day 0 of AZD1222 vaccination. The clonotype comes from an adult in good health. DNA of the CDR3: TGTGCCAGCAGCCGCCAGGACAGAAGAAATGAAAAACTGTTTTTT. This gives the protein CASSRQDRRNEKLFF.